This is a list of T cell receptor beta chains from one sample in a study of identical twins. TCRdb redid the calling of the 5' RACE reads with MiXCR, one entry per CDR3 protein. The sample has around 450,000 distinct CDR3 sequences, approximately 15% seen once; the top ten hold approximately 0.52%. The sample was also linked to a second study, of yellow fever vaccine responses in identical twins.

Sequencing used CD4+ T cells sorted from blood. All receptors come from a woman between 18 and 29 years old in good health. Each CDR3 is given with its conserved first and last residue. The D gene is left open where the match is weak. Clone size is given for some rows only: seen once, a few or many times, or a class if the clone is expanded.

size	length	J	V	D	DNA	CDR3
few	14	TRBJ2-1	TRBV6-2/TRBV6-3	.	TGTGCCAGCAGTTACGTTGGGACGTACAATGAGCAGTTCTTC	CASSYVGTYNEQFF
few	13	TRBJ2-5	TRBV29-1	.	TGCAGCGTAGGGCTAAACTCGGGGGAGACCCAGTACTTC	CSVGLNSGETQYF
few	15	TRBJ2-5	TRBV29-1	.	TGCAGCGTTGGAGACAGCTACGGAGTCCAAGAGACCCAGTACTTC	CSVGDSYGVQETQYF
.	12	TRBJ2-3	TRBV20-1	.	TGCAGTGCTCGCCCAGGTGCAGATACGCAGTATTTT	CSARPGADTQYF
.	13	TRBJ2-1	TRBV7-9	.	TGTGCCAGCAGCAAGACTGGGGCCAATGAGCAGTTCTTC	CASSKTGANEQFF
few	15	TRBJ2-1	TRBV11-1	TRBD2	TGTGCCAGCAGGCCTACTAGCGGGAGGGGGAATGAGCAGTTCTTC	CASRPTSGRGNEQFF
few	14	TRBJ1-1	TRBV20-1	.	TGCAGTGCTAGAGCTATTACAGGGAACACTGAAGCTTTCTTT	CSARAITGNTEAFF
.	14	TRBJ2-1	TRBV24-1	TRBD1	TGTGCCACCAGGGACAGGAGTACCTACAATGGGCAGTTCTTC	CATRDRSTYNGQFF
few	15	TRBJ1-1	TRBV6-2/TRBV6-3	TRBD1	TGTGCCAGCAGTTACTCGGAACAGGGGCGGGCTGAAGCTTTCTTT	CASSYSEQGRAEAFF
.	16	TRBJ2-1	TRBV12-5	.	TGTGCTAGTGGTTCCGTGACGGGTCCCTGGGATGATGAGCAGTTCTTC	CASGSVTGPWDDEQFF
.	13	TRBJ2-7	TRBV6-1	.	TGTGCCAGCACCGACGAGGGCCAGACCAAGCAGTACTTC	CASTDEGQTKQYF
few	13	TRBJ2-5	TRBV27	.	TGTGCCAGCAAGGGCTGGGGGCCGGAGACCCAGTACTTC	CASKGWGPETQYF
.	16	TRBJ2-1	TRBV5-5	.	TGTGCCAGCAGCTTTACCGGGACCCAAGCCTACAATGAGCAGTTCTTC	CASSFTGTQAYNEQFF
.	14	TRBJ2-1	TRBV12-3/TRBV12-4	.	TGTGCCAGCAGTAGAACCGGGGTTGACAATGAGCAGTTCTTC	CASSRTGVDNEQFF
.	13	TRBJ2-7	TRBV7-7	.	TGTGCTAGCAGCTTAAATTGGGCGGGAGAGCAGTACTTC	CASSLNWAGEQYF
.	13	TRBJ2-7	TRBV10-1	.	TGCGCCAGCAGTGAGTCCAGAAGTCGAGAGCAGTACTTC	CASSESRSREQYF
.	15	TRBJ2-1	TRBV12-3/TRBV12-4	.	TGTGCCAGCAGTGGACTATCGGGAGTTATTTCTGAGCAGTTCTTC	CASSGLSGVISEQFF
few	15	TRBJ2-3	TRBV10-3	TRBD1	TGTGCCATTAATCCGGGACAGGGGGGCACAGATACGCAGTATTTT	CAINPGQGGTDTQYF
many	14	TRBJ1-1	TRBV5-1	.	TGCGCCAGCAGCTCACAGGGCCGGGGGACTGAAGCTTTCTTT	CASSSQGRGTEAFF
.	14	TRBJ2-7	TRBV12-3/TRBV12-4	.	TGTGCCAGCAGTCCACGACAGAGTTCCTACGAGCAGTACTTC	CASSPRQSSYEQYF
.	14	TRBJ2-3	TRBV27	.	TGTGCCAGCAGTTTCAGGGAAGGGGCAGATACGCAGTATTTT	CASSFREGADTQYF